The entry that follows covers one T cell receptor (beta chain) sequence. The CDR3 runs 12 residues. CDR1 and CDR2 (germline): LGHDT, YNNKEL (reference sequence). V was shortened by 4 bases and J by 5 bases, with 6 bases between the two germline ends. This sample is drawn from a study of blood T cell repertoires in COVID-19. Across the whole study: Whether acute or convalescent, the COVID-19 samples came from the United States, Italy and Spain.

Data came from immunoSEQ multiplex PCR; TCRdb stores just in-frame clones and leaves some out. The sample records roughly 200,000 clones, roughly nine tenths being singletons. In terms of age and location, participants ranged from roughly 18 to 95 years and lived in about two dozen US areas. Each participant's cohort was designated according to participant-reported clinical history. Sequencing input: PBMCs or T cells enriched from blood (not recorded which). The receptor comes from a woman in her twenties or thirties with acute COVID-19. The chain has TRBV3-1 (or the pseudogene TRBV3-2) and TRBJ1-3; unclear D gene. Here the CDR3 reads CASSRQRNTIYF. Written as DNA, the CDR3 is TGTGCCAGCAGCCGGCAGAGAAACACCATATATTTT.